A single sample is the source of the 5 T cell receptor beta chains below, sequenced in a study of regulatory T cells in long-lasting Graves disease. The sample's time point: newly diagnosed GD, antithyroid drugs for less than 3 months. After RNA was extracted from PBMCs, the TCR library was made from it. In building TCR beta libraries, iRepertoire HTBI primers were used together with Arm-PCR of CDR3 regions. A single record per CDR3 protein comes from TCRdb applying MiXCR to the multiplex PCR reads. The top ten clones hold approximately 15% of a sample with a few hundred thousand distinct CDR3 sequences, around 20% of them seen once. Specimen: peripheral blood mononuclear cells (PBMCs), collected at new diagnosis, from a patient treated with antithyroid drugs. The receptors derive from a female donor with Graves disease.

The rearrangement links TRBV7-2 to TRBJ2-1, with D possibly matching TRBD1 (6 bases). The CDR3 is 15 residues long. V was clipped by 1 base and J by 4 bases, with 11 bases between them. Germline CDR1 SGHTA, CDR2 FQGNSA. CDR3 loop: CASSLVGGAYNEQFF. CDR3 coding DNA: TGTGCCAGCAGCTTAGTAGGGGGAGCATACAATGAGCAGTTCTTC.

This clonotype was picked up many times. V usage is TRBV5-1 and J usage is TRBJ1-4; TRBD1 is a possible D gene (6 bases). V was cut by 2 bases and J by 6 bases, with 11 bases left in between. The germline gives CDR1 SGHRS, CDR2 YFSETQ. There are 14 residues in the CDR3. The chain's CDR3 is CASSLTGMDEKLFF. The CDR3 DNA follows: TGCGCCAGCAGCTTAACAGGGATGGATGAAAAACTGTTTTTT.

Concerning this clonotype: The likely explanation is a read error, given a far larger clone one base away. The V gene is TRBV28, the J gene TRBJ2-1, with unresolved D. TRBJ2-5 matches the DNA end more closely, so the J call is doubtful. The CDR3 extends over 16 amino acids. Germline V gene sequence: CDR1 MDHEN, CDR2 SYDVKM. In nucleotides, the CDR3 is TGTGCCAGCGGTGTGAACAGAGCCAGCTTCCAAGAGACCCAGTACTTC. The encoded protein is CASGVNRASFQETQYF.

Points on this clonotype: A far larger clone is off by one base, so a read error is likely. This chain joins TRBV6-5 and TRBJ2-3; TRBD1 is a possible D gene (6 bases). Germline V CDR1 and CDR2: MNHEY, SVGAGI. This CDR3 is built from 17 residues. CDR3 nucleotides: TGTGCCAGCAGTTCCCTAGCCCGAGGGGGATATAACAATGAGCAGTCCTTC. Encoded protein: CASSSLARGGYNNEQSF.

This clonotype was counted a single time. A far larger clone is only one base removed, so a read error is likely. This chain uses TRBV11-2 with TRBJ2-7; 11 bases match TRBD2. The CDR3 length is 20 residues. Unmatched junction bases numbered 25, after V lost 5 bases and J lost 7 bases. Looked up from germline, CDR1 is SGHAT and CDR2 is FQNNGV. The CDR3 DNA follows: TGTGCCAGCAGCCCACCGGTTTCACCCTTACTAGCGGGAGCTTCCAATGAGCAGTACTTC. This encodes CASSPPVSPLLAGASNEQYF.